Listed below are T cell receptor beta chains from one sample, sequenced in a study of OX40 agonist ivuxolimab in advanced cancers. Repertoires were generated with immunoSEQ multiplex PCR, while TCRdb's copy carries only in-frame clones and drops some. Of some 80,000 clones listed, almost 85% are singletons. The sample in question was CD4+ or CD8+ T cells sorted from blood, obtained in a trial of the OX40 agonist ivuxolimab. The receptors shown here come from an adult with an advanced solid tumor such as melanoma, head and neck, liver or kidney cancer. CDR3s include the opening cysteine and the closing phenylalanine or tryptophan. D genes are given only for firm matches. Part of the rows lack a size; the others show once, few, many or a class for expanded clones.

TRBV30	-	-	TRBJ2-1	TGTGCCTGGAGTAAACAGGGCCTAAGGGAGCAGTTCTTC	CAWSKQGLREQFF
TRBV7-7	TRBD1	-	TRBJ2-1	TGTGCCAGCAGCTTAGAGGGACAGGGTATCGGTGAGCAGTTCTTC	CASSLEGQGIGEQFF
TRBV10-2	-	-	TRBJ1-1	TGCGCCAGCAGTGAATCAGGGTATGAAGGTGAAGCTTTCTTT	CASSESGYEGEAFF
TRBV10-3	TRBD2	-	TRBJ2-7	TGTGCCATCAGTGAGTCGGGGCGGGAGAACGAGCAGTACTTC	CAISESGRENEQYF
TRBV6-1	TRBD2	-	TRBJ2-7	TGTGCCAGCAGCCCGGGACTAGCTTCCTTCGAGCAGTACTTC	CASSPGLASFEQYF
TRBV6-5	TRBD1	-	TRBJ2-6	TGTGCCAGCCGTACAGGGGGGTCTGGGGCCAACGTCCTGACTTTC	CASRTGGSGANVLTF
TRBV7-6	TRBD1	-	TRBJ2-7	TGTGCCAGCAGCTTAGTGGCAGGGGGCAATGGCGAGCAGTACTTC	CASSLVAGGNGEQYF
TRBV7-2	-	-	TRBJ1-1	TGTGCCAGCAGCGTTCTCGGTAACACTGAAGCTTTCTTT	CASSVLGNTEAFF
TRBV19	TRBD1	-	TRBJ2-3	TGTGCCAGTAGTATAGTAGCAGGGGGCTTTGGAGCAGATACGCAGTATTTT	CASSIVAGGFGADTQYF
TRBV7-2	-	once	TRBJ2-3	TGTGCCAGCAGCTTAGGTACAGATACGCAGTATTTT	CASSLGTDTQYF
TRBV20-1	-	-	TRBJ2-7	TGCAGTGCCTCCTCTCCCTACGAGCAGTACTTC	CSASSPYEQYF
TRBV2	TRBD2	-	TRBJ2-5	TGTGCCAGCAGTGGCAGTAGCGGGAGAGGGGGCGGGAAGACCCAGTACTTC	CASSGSSGRGGGKTQYF
TRBV11-3	-	-	TRBJ2-1	TGTGCCAGCAGCGCCCGGGACACCGTCTACAATGAGCAGTTCTTC	CASSARDTVYNEQFF
TRBV6-5	TRBD1	-	TRBJ1-2	TGTGCCAGCAGTGCCGGGACAGGGGTTCGATATGGCTACACCTTC	CASSAGTGVRYGYTF
TRBV27	-	once	TRBJ1-2	TGTGCCAGCAGGGACCTCACCCAGAACTATGGCTACACCTTC	CASRDLTQNYGYTF
TRBV19	-	-	TRBJ1-2	TGTGCCAGTAGTATAGGGGGCTCTAACTATGGCTACACCTTC	CASSIGGSNYGYTF
TRBV5-1	-	-	TRBJ1-1	TGCGCCAGCAGCTTGGCCCGCGCAGGCGACACTGAAGCTTTCTTT	CASSLARAGDTEAFF
TRBV5-6	TRBD2	-	TRBJ2-5	TGTGCCAGCAGCTCCATTGGGAGGGGACTCGACTTAGAGACCCAGTACTTC	CASSSIGRGLDLETQYF
TRBV6-1	TRBD1	few	TRBJ1-4	TGTGCCAGCCGGGACAGCCTTAATGAAAAACTGTTTTTT	CASRDSLNEKLFF
TRBV5-6	-	-	TRBJ2-7	TGTGCCAGCAGCTCGCTAGGATTTTCGAGCTCCTACGAGCAGTACTTC	CASSSLGFSSSYEQYF
TRBV5-4	TRBD2	-	TRBJ2-7	TGTGCCAGCAGCTCGGGACTAGCCCGGAAGCAGTACTTC	CASSSGLARKQYF
TRBV7-9	TRBD2	-	TRBJ2-1	TGTGCCAGCAACCCTAGACTAGCGGGAACCCCTGAGCAGTTCTTC	CASNPRLAGTPEQFF
TRBV6-1	-	-	TRBJ2-1	TGTGCCAGCAGTGAAGTGGATGAGCAGTTCTTC	CASSEVDEQFF
TRBV30	-	-	TRBJ2-5	TGTGCCTGGAGTGTTAAGGAGACCCAGTACTTC	CAWSVKETQYF
TRBV25-1	-	once	TRBJ1-2	TGTGCCAGCAGTGAAAGTTTTAGCGGCAATAACTATGGCTACACCTTC	CASSESFSGNNYGYTF
TRBV7-2	TRBD1	many	TRBJ2-7	TGTGCCAGCAGCTTAGCGAGGGGGCACTACGAGCAGTACTTC	CASSLARGHYEQYF
TRBV20-1	-	-	TRBJ2-2	TGCAGTGCTAGAGACACCGGGGAGCTGTTTTTT	CSARDTGELFF
TRBV5-6	-	once	TRBJ2-2	TGTGCCAGCAGAACGAATGACCGGGCGGACACCGGGGAGCTGTTTTTT	CASRTNDRADTGELFF
TRBV19	-	-	TRBJ2-7	TGTGCCAGTAGTATAACCGACAGCTACGAGCAGTACTTC	CASSITDSYEQYF
TRBV28	-	-	TRBJ1-2	TGTGCCAGCAGTTTAGGCAGGGACTATGGCTACACCTTC	CASSLGRDYGYTF
TRBV21-1	-	-	TRBJ1-2	TGTGCCAGCATACAGGGCCTAAACTATGGCTACACCTTC	CASIQGLNYGYTF
TRBV7-8	TRBD2	-	TRBJ2-4	TGTGCCAGCAGCCTACCGGGACTAGCGGGAGGGGGGGCCAAAAACATTCAGTACTTC	CASSLPGLAGGGAKNIQYF
TRBV29-1	TRBD1	-	TRBJ1-2	TGCAGTGCGAAGAGGGACAGGGAGGTATCCGGCTACACCTTC	CSAKRDREVSGYTF
TRBV7-2	-	-	TRBJ1-1	TGTGCCAGCAGCTTATTGGGTGGCACTGAAGCTTTCTTT	CASSLLGGTEAFF
TRBV19	-	-	TRBJ1-5	TGTGCCAGTAGTCCCGTGACCTACAATCAGCCCCAGCATTTT	CASSPVTYNQPQHF
TRBV28	-	-	TRBJ1-4	TGTGCCAGCAGTTTCCGGGCCAGCTATAATGAAAAACTGTTTTTT	CASSFRASYNEKLFF
TRBV5-1	-	-	TRBJ2-5	TGCGCCAGCAGCTTGGGGCAGGGTATTGGGGCCCAGTACTTC	CASSLGQGIGAQYF
TRBV5-4	-	few	TRBJ1-6	TGTGCCAGCAGCTACAGGGTTGGGAATTCACCCCTCCACTTT	CASSYRVGNSPLHF
TRBV5-1	TRBD1	once	TRBJ2-3	TGCGCCAGCAGCCCCGGGACAGGGCGTGATACGCAGTATTTT	CASSPGTGRDTQYF
TRBV7-9	-	-	TRBJ1-4	TGTGCCAGCAGCACCGTGAGAACCCTTGGGGAAAAACTGTTTTTT	CASSTVRTLGEKLFF
TRBV10-3	-	-	TRBJ2-7	TGTGCCATCAGCGCATCCTACGAGCAGTACTTC	CAISASYEQYF
TRBV28	-	-	TRBJ1-6	TGTGCCAGCAGTTCGGGACACTATAATTCACCCCTCCACTTT	CASSSGHYNSPLHF
TRBV6-1	-	-	TRBJ1-2	TGTGCCAGCAGTGCCGAGGGTAGGAGGGGTGGCTACACCTTC	CASSAEGRRGGYTF
TRBV30	-	few	TRBJ1-2	TGTGCCTGGAGTGTAATAGGGTTAGGCTACACCTTC	CAWSVIGLGYTF
TRBV10-3	TRBD2	-	TRBJ2-7	TGTGCCATCAGTGGGGGTAGCGGGGGCTTAGCCCCCTACGAGCAGTACTTC	CAISGGSGGLAPYEQYF
TRBV6-1	TRBD1	-	TRBJ1-1	TGTGCCAGCAGTGGATTGTGGGGACAGGGGGGGACTGAAGCTTTCTTT	CASSGLWGQGGTEAFF
TRBV7-6	TRBD2	-	TRBJ2-3	TGTGCCAGCAGCTTAGAGCCCGGACTAGCGGGAATAGGTGATACGCAGTATTTT	CASSLEPGLAGIGDTQYF
TRBV9	TRBD2	-	TRBJ2-1	TGTGCCAGCAGCGGACTAGCGGGGGGTTACAATGAGCAGTTCTTC	CASSGLAGGYNEQFF
TRBV10-3	-	-	TRBJ2-1	TGTGCCATCAGTGATAGCCAGAAAGGCGTGGATGAGCAGTTCTTC	CAISDSQKGVDEQFF